A single sample gave rise to the 20 T cell receptor beta chains below, sequenced in a study of blood T cell repertoires in COVID-19 (dated by TCRdb to between 2020 and 2021). The method behind the library was the immunoSEQ multiplex PCR assay. TCRdb limited this immuneACCESS table to in-frame rearrangements with V and J called. A share of clones is missing; checked studies link under half to unresolved V genes, and the rest is unexplained. Present in this sample are 55,000 or so clones, around 83% of which were seen just once. The biggest ten clones account for approximately 20% of the sample. The sequencing sample was made of peripheral blood. The receptor source for this set is a man aged 25 to 45 with COVID-19, enrolled during active disease.

This clone appeared a few times. The rearrangement links TRBV4-1 to TRBJ1-1; D is perhaps TRBD1 (5 bases). This CDR3 contains 17 residues. The germline V gene has CDR1 MGHRA and CDR2 YSYEKL. Trimming removed 2 bases at V and 5 bases at J, with 21 bases between. The CDR3: CASSQPRRGQGRTEAFF. The DNA for the CDR3 is TGCGCCAGCAGCCAACCGAGGCGTGGGCAGGGAAGGACTGAAGCTTTCTTT.

V usage is TRBV5-6 and J usage is TRBJ2-2; D not certain. V was clipped by 0 bases and J by 6 bases, with 6 bases between them. The CDR3 loop spans 13 amino acids. Germline V gene lookup returns CDR1 SGHDT and CDR2 YYEEEE. The CDR3 spells CASSLVSAGELFF. CDR3 coding DNA: TGTGCCAGCAGCTTGGTATCGGCCGGGGAGCTGTTTTTT.

This clone has a handful of counts. The chain joins TRBV13 to TRBJ2-3; TRBD2 matches at 11 bases. V lost 3 bases, J lost 0 bases, and 2 bases stayed unmatched. The CDR3 length is 16 residues. Germline V gene sequence: CDR1 PRHDT, CDR2 FYEKMQ (reference sequence). The CDR3 nucleotides read TGTGCCAGCAGCTTGAGACTAGCGGGGAGCACAGATACGCAGTATTTT. Its protein product is CASSLRLAGSTDTQYF.

CDR3 in DNA: TGTGCCAGCAGCCAAGATCGGCAGACAATATACGAGCAGTACTTC. Translation: CASSQDRQTIYEQYF. The chain employs TRBV3-1 (or the pseudogene TRBV3-2) and TRBJ2-7; D gene unclear. The CDR3 runs 15 residues. Trimming cost V 0 bases and J 4 bases, with 13 bases left between them. Germline lookup yields CDR1 LGHDT and CDR2 YNNKEL (reference sequence).

The rearrangement uses TRBV10-3 and TRBJ2-1; the D gene is possibly TRBD2 (6 bases). The CDR3 is made up of 15 amino acids. Germline CDR1 and CDR2: ENHRY and SYGVKD. V was cut by 3 bases and J by 9 bases, with 18 bases left in between. The CDR3 spells CAISDLGGISGEQFF. The CDR3 region has the DNA TGTGCCATCAGTGACTTGGGGGGTATTTCGGGTGAGCAGTTCTTC.

This chain joins TRBV5-1 and TRBJ2-3, with D tentatively TRBD1 (6 bases). Germline loops: CDR1 SGHRS, CDR2 YFSETQ. The CDR3 is 15 amino acids. Trimming removed 0 bases at V and 2 bases at J, with 10 bases between. The CDR3 nucleotides read TGCGCCAGCAGCTTGGCCCGGACAGCCACAGATACGCAGTATTTT. Amino acid sequence: CASSLARTATDTQYF.

The J gene is TRBJ1-6, the V gene TRBV5-1; a weak D match, TRBD1 (6 bases). Germline V gene sequence: CDR1 SGHRS, CDR2 YFSETQ. CDR3 length equals 16 residues. The germline V and J ends were trimmed by 0 bases and 4 bases, with 11 bases remaining between them. CDR3 nucleotides: TGCGCCAGCAGCTTGGCGCCAGGGGAATATAATTCACCCCTCCACTTT. It encodes CASSLAPGEYNSPLHF.

This chain joins TRBV28 and TRBJ2-7; D might be TRBD2 (6 bases). Per germline, CDR1 MDHEN and CDR2 SYDVKM. The CDR3 sequence is 14 residues long. With 5 bases removed from V and 1 base from J, the gap between germline ends came to 12 bases. CDR3 nucleotide sequence: TGTGCCAGCAGTGGGACTCTTGATTCCTACGAGCAGTACTTC. Protein product: CASSGTLDSYEQYF.

The DNA for the CDR3 is TGTGCCAGCAGTCCCGGGACAGCTCTCAATGAGCAGTTCTTC. It is translated as CASSPGTALNEQFF. The rearrangement joins TRBV7-3 to TRBJ2-1, with 7 bases aligning to TRBD1. Germline CDR1 reads SGHTA; CDR2 reads FQGTGA. The CDR3 consists of 14 residues. Unmatched junction bases numbered 8, after V lost 6 bases and J lost 6 bases.

V and J are TRBV7-6 and TRBJ2-2, with D maybe TRBD1 (6 bases). The length of the CDR3 is 15 residues. Germline values: CDR1 SGHVS, CDR2 FNYEAQ. V lost 1 base, J lost 2 bases, and 8 bases lay in between. CDR3 protein: CASSLEGHNTGELFF. The CDR3 DNA follows: TGTGCCAGCAGCTTAGAGGGACATAACACCGGGGAGCTGTTTTTT.

The chain is built from TRBV30 and TRBJ1-1; 8 bases align to TRBD1. This CDR3 spans 13 amino acids. Germline-derived CDR1 and CDR2 are GTSNPN and SVGIG (reference sequence). With V trimmed by 4 bases and J by 3 bases, 4 bases remained unmatched. Here the CDR3 DNA reads TGTGCCTGGAAGGACAGGGTAGACACTGAAGCTTTCTTT. It translates to CAWKDRVDTEAFF.

The gene calls are TRBV5-8 and TRBJ1-1, with 7 positions matching TRBD1. The germline CDR1 and CDR2 sequences are SGHTS and YDEGEE. This CDR3 region has 16 residues. V trimming: 2 bases; J trimming: 1 base; junction bases outside the gene matches: 8. CDR3 sequence reads: CASSFKTGEGNTEAFF. DNA of the CDR3: TGTGCCAGCAGCTTTAAAACAGGGGAAGGGAACACTGAAGCTTTCTTT.

Here the CDR3 DNA reads TGTGCCAGCAGAGGACAGGAATTTAACTATGGCTACACCTTC. This translates into CASRGQEFNYGYTF. The chain joins TRBV6-5 to TRBJ1-2, with 7 bases lining up with TRBD1. Germline CDR1 and CDR2: MNHEY and SVGAGI. V gave up 6 bases and J gave up 1 base; unmatched junction bases: 5. This CDR3 has 14 amino acids.

The sample holds many counts of this clone. J is TRBJ2-7 and V is TRBV11-3; D is undetermined. The CDR3 is 12 residues long. Trimming cost V 2 bases and J 3 bases, with 5 bases left between them. Germline V lookup: CDR1 SGHNT, CDR2 YENEEA. The CDR3 spells CASSLSVYEQYF. CDR3 in DNA: TGTGCCAGCAGCTTAAGCGTCTACGAGCAGTACTTC.

The chain has TRBV6-5 and TRBJ1-5; 11 bases map to TRBD1. Trimming at V came to 5 bases and at J to 6 bases, leaving 6 bases not matched to a gene. The germline gives CDR1 MNHEY, CDR2 SVGAGI. The CDR3 runs 15 residues. This CDR3 reads CASSMGQGVGQPQHF. CDR3 coding DNA: TGTGCCAGCAGTATGGGACAGGGGGTAGGTCAGCCCCAGCATTTT.

V and J are TRBV11-2 and TRBJ2-1; weak D call: TRBD1 (6 bases). This CDR3 spans 16 amino acids. V was trimmed by 5 bases and J by 1 base, leaving 15 bases between them. In germline, CDR1 is SGHAT, CDR2 FQNNGV. The CDR3 region has the DNA TGTGCCAGCAGCCCCTTACAGGGTAGATCCTACAATGAGCAGTTCTTC. Translation: CASSPLQGRSYNEQFF. The full variable domain, completed using reference TRBV11-2 and TRBJ2-1, is EAGVAQSPRYKIIEKRQSVAFWCNPISGHATLYWYQQILGQGPKLLIQFQNNGVVDDSQLPKDRFSAERLKGVDSTLKIQPAKLEDSAVYLCASSPLQGRSYNEQFFGPGTRLTVL.

The genes are TRBV27 and TRBJ1-1; D perhaps matches TRBD1 (5 bases). Germline-derived CDR1 and CDR2 are MNHEY and SMNVEV (reference sequence). The V end was cut by 5 bases, the J end by 1 base, with 11 bases between. This CDR3 has 14 amino acids. The CDR3 sequence: CASSRGGGNTEAFF. CDR3 coding DNA: TGTGCCAGCAGTCGGGGCGGGGGGAACACTGAAGCTTTCTTT.

The chain joins TRBV5-5 to TRBJ2-3, with 11 bases that match TRBD2. V gave up 1 base and J gave up 2 bases; unmatched junction bases: 6. Looked up from germline, CDR1 is SGHKS and CDR2 is YYEKEE (reference sequence). This CDR3 contains 17 residues. The CDR3 DNA sequence: TGTGCCAGCAGCTTGATAACTAGCGGGGGAACCACAGATACGCAGTATTTT. Residues: CASSLITSGGTTDTQYF.

The gene calls are TRBV6-1 and TRBJ1-6; D possibly corresponds to TRBD1 (5 bases). Between the trimmed V and J ends, which lost 3 bases and 1 base, there was a span of 16 bases. CDR1 MNHNS and CDR2 SASEGT come from the germline V gene. The CDR3 runs 18 residues. Here the CDR3 reads CASSDGNRPGSYNSPLHF. In DNA, the CDR3 is TGTGCCAGCAGTGATGGGAACAGGCCTGGGTCCTATAATTCACCCCTCCACTTT.

This clone was recorded a few times. The CDR3 DNA sequence: TGTGCCAGCACCCACAGACCCCACCGGGGAGAGACCCAGTACTTC. This translates into CASTHRPHRGETQYF. This chain uses TRBV2 with TRBJ2-5; tentative D call: TRBD2 (5 bases). V was pared by 7 bases and J by 4 bases, with 19 bases between. The CDR3 has 15 amino acids. Germline V lookup: CDR1 SNHLY, CDR2 FYNNEI. The variable domain in full, completed from reference TRBV2 and TRBJ2-5, reads EPEVTQTPSHQVTQMGQEVILRCVPISNHLYFYWYRQILGQKVEFLVSFYNNEISEKSEIFDDQFSVERPDGSNFTLKIRSTKLEDSAMYFCASTHRPHRGETQYFGPGTRLLVL.